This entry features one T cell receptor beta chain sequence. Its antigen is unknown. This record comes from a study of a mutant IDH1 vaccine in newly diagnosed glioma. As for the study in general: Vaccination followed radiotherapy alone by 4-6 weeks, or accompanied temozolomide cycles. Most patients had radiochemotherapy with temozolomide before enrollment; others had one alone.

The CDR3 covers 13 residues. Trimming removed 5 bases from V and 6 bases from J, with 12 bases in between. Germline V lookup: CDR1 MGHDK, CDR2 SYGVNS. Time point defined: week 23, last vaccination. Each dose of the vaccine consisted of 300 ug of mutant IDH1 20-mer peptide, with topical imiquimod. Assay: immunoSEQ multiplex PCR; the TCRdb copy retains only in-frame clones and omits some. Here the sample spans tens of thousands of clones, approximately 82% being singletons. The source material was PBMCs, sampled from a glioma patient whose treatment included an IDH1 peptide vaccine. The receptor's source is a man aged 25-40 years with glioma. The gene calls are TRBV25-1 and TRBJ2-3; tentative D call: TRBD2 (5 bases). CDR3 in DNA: TGTGCCAGCAGTACTCGGACTGGGGATACGCAGTATTTT. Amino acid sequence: CASSTRTGDTQYF.